The T cell receptor beta chain described here comes from a study of T cell repertoires in cytomegalovirus infection. The CDR3 is 13 residues long. J was trimmed by 5 bases and V by 8 bases; bases with no gene match: 8. Germline assignment: CDR1 ENHRY and CDR2 SYGVKD. TCRdb reanalysed the reads using MiXCR and keeps one entry per CDR3 protein. The profile shows roughly 920,000 distinct CDR3 sequences, around 30% of them singletons. Details on this clonotype: No antigen is known for it.

Sequenced here: cultured CD8+ T cells from PBMCs, sampled from culture after CMV antigen stimulation. This clonotype originated in a human donor in good health (CMV status not recorded). Some clones in this sample may be carry-over from other donors' samples. The J gene is TRBJ1-2, the V gene TRBV10-3; 7 nucleotides line up with TRBD1. DNA of the CDR3: TGTGCCATCGGCCAGACAGGGACTTATGGCTACACCTTC. The encoded protein is CAIGQTGTYGYTF.